Here is one TCR beta chain with its context. The same CDR3 arises from other DNA sequences in this sample as well. The source of the sample is a study of blood T cell repertoires in COVID-19. Background on the study: T cells, B-cell-depleted T cells, or PBMCs provided the cDNA or gDNA that served as material.

CDR3 length: 14 residues. Trimming removed 3 bases from V and 0 bases from J, with 6 bases in between. CDR1 is MNHEY, CDR2 SMNVEV, per germline (reference sequence). Clones were read by immunoSEQ multiplex PCR, and TCRdb kept only the in-frame ones, dropping some. The sample contains 200,000 to 250,000 clones, 86% of which appear only once. The sequenced sample consisted of PBMCs or T cells enriched from blood (not recorded which). The clonotype originates from a woman in her fifties or sixties who had recovered from COVID-19. This rearrangement joins TRBV27 to TRBJ1-5; no clear D gene. In DNA, the CDR3 is TGTGCCAGCAGTTTCCGGTATAGCAATCAGCCCCAGCATTTT. Its protein is CASSFRYSNQPQHF.